Each of the 29 T cell receptor beta chains below was sequenced from the same sample in a study of beta chain features in type 1 diabetes (dated by TCRdb to the late 2010s). What the study reported, not specific to this receptor: Type 1 diabetes patients showed a moderate but significant shortening of TCRB CDR3 length in all four CD4+ subsets.

The library was prepared using the immunoSEQ multiplex PCR assay. The entire isolated RNA was reverse transcribed using the High Capacity cDNA Reverse Transcription Kit, and thus expressed TCRB transcripts were sequenced. Here the immuneACCESS table is served through TCRdb, limited to in-frame sequences with V and J called. Missing clones are a known gap in these copies; in checked studies unresolved V genes cover under half, and the rest lacks a known reason. The sample table records 130,000 or so clones; 15% to 20% of these occur just once. The ten largest clones add up to around 2.5% of the sample. Their antigen targets remain unknown. The sample consisted of central memory CD4+ T cells from blood. The receptors originated from a man younger than 40 with type 1 diabetes.

This clone came up a few times. The chain uses TRBV29-1 and TRBJ2-3; D gene uncertain. V lost 0 bases, J lost 7 bases, and 8 bases lay in between. CDR3 size: 12 residues. Germline CDR1 and CDR2: SQVTM and ANQGSEA. This chain's CDR3 is CSVEDMENTQYF. The CDR3 region has the DNA TGCAGCGTTGAAGATATGGAGAATACGCAGTATTTT.

The CDR3 sequence: CASSFGQGRIEQFF. The CDR3 DNA reads TGTGCCAGCAGTTTCGGACAGGGCCGGATTGAGCAGTTCTTC. The V and J genes are TRBV27 and TRBJ2-1; TRBD1 agrees at 8 bases. In germline, CDR1 is MNHEY, CDR2 SMNVEV (reference sequence). The CDR3 extends over 14 amino acids. J lost 9 bases, V lost 3 bases, and 7 bases had no gene match.

There are a few counts of this clone. The chain recombines TRBV30 with TRBJ1-2, with D possibly matching TRBD1 (6 bases). V lost 4 bases to trimming and J lost 8 bases, with 17 bases between them. This CDR3 is 13 amino acids long. Per the germline V gene, CDR1 is GTSNPN and CDR2 is SVGIG (reference sequence). The CDR3 coding sequence is TGTGCCTGGAATGACAGGAGAATTTTCGGCTACACCTTC. It specifies CAWNDRRIFGYTF.

V gene TRBV29-1 combines with J gene TRBJ1-2, with D unresolved. V was shortened by 4 bases and J by 4 bases, with 13 bases between the two germline ends. The CDR3 covers 13 residues. CDR1 is SQVTM and CDR2 is ANQGSEA in the germline V gene. This CDR3 reads CSVGTPPAYGYTF. CDR3 sequence (DNA): TGCAGCGTTGGTACCCCCCCGGCCTATGGCTACACCTTC.

The chain uses TRBV6-5 and TRBJ1-6; 7 positions match TRBD1. J gave up 9 bases and V 5 bases, and 7 bases lay outside the gene matches. Germline V gene lookup returns CDR1 MNHEY and CDR2 SVGAGI. The CDR3 totals 14 residues. CDR3 nucleotides: TGTGCCAGCAGTGGCGGACAGGCTGTTTCACCCCTCCACTTT. Protein product: CASSGGQAVSPLHF.

This clone was counted only a few times. V is TRBV5-4 and J is TRBJ2-7; 8 bases are shared with TRBD1. The V gene's germline CDR1 is SGHNT and CDR2 YYREEE (reference sequence). V dropped 3 bases and J dropped 5; count of bases not matched to a gene: 7. This CDR3 contains 14 residues. CDR3 bases: TGTGCCAGCAGCTCACCTGGACAGGGCGACGAGCAGTACTTC. It translates to CASSSPGQGDEQYF.

This chain joins TRBV29-1 and TRBJ2-3; D gene unclear. This CDR3 is 12 amino acids long. Per germline, CDR1 SQVTM and CDR2 ANQGSEA. V gave up 7 bases and J gave up 3 bases, with 11 bases separating them. This CDR3 reads CSGRIITDTQYF. The CDR3 nucleotides read TGCAGCGGGCGGATAATAACAGATACGCAGTATTTT.

This clone was observed a handful of times. The chain links TRBV30 to TRBJ2-5, with D possibly matching TRBD1 (7 bases). The germline V and J ends were trimmed by 1 base and 3 bases, with 12 bases remaining between them. The CDR3 loop spans 14 amino acids. Germline V gene lookup returns CDR1 GTSNPN and CDR2 SVGIG (reference sequence). The CDR3 region is CAWSGQGGEETQYF. The CDR3 region has the DNA TGTGCCTGGAGTGGACAGGGCGGGGAAGAGACCCAGTACTTC.

This clone was recorded a few times. The chain recombines TRBV4-3 with TRBJ1-2; a weak D match, TRBD1 (5 bases). The germline CDR1 and CDR2 sequences are LGHNA and YSLEER. With 1 base removed from V and 1 base from J, the gap between germline ends came to 16 bases. CDR3 length equals 17 residues. CDR3 sequence: CASSQVRGDGNNYGYTF. CDR3 DNA: TGCGCCAGCAGCCAAGTAAGAGGGGACGGCAATAACTATGGCTACACCTTC.

Only a few counts were recorded for this clone. The V call is TRBV30, the J call TRBJ2-7, with D perhaps TRBD2 (6 bases). V was trimmed by 0 bases and J by 0 bases, leaving 18 bases between them. CDR3 length equals 17 residues. Germline V gives CDR1 GTSNPN, CDR2 SVGIG (reference sequence). Written as DNA, the CDR3 is TGTGCCTGGAGTGTACGGGGTCCGGGACTGTCCTCCTACGAGCAGTACTTC. Amino acids: CAWSVRGPGLSSYEQYF.

This chain connects TRBV7-2 to TRBJ1-2; D is unclear. CDR3 length equals 13 residues. Per germline, CDR1 SGHTA and CDR2 FQGNSA. The V and J ends lost 1 base and 5 bases respectively, with 8 bases between them. CDR3 nucleotides: TGTGCCAGCAGCTTAGGCAGTTCTTATGGCTACACCTTC. Translated: CASSLGSSYGYTF.

The J gene is TRBJ2-3, the V gene TRBV25-1; possibly TRBD1 or TRBD2 for D (5 bases each). The germline V gene has CDR1 MGHDK and CDR2 SYGVNS. V dropped 6 bases and J dropped 6 bases, with 7 bases sitting between them. This CDR3 comprises 11 residues. This CDR3 reads CASRGEDTQYF. CDR3 nucleotides: TGTGCCAGCAGGGGGGAGGATACGCAGTATTTT. Drawing the rest from reference TRBV25-1 and TRBJ2-3, the complete variable domain is EADIYQTPRYLVIGTGKKITLECSQTMGHDKMYWYQQDPGMELHLIHYSYGVNSTEKGDLSSESTVSRIRTEHFPLTLESARPSHTSQYLCASRGEDTQYFGPGTRLTVL.

The rearrangement links TRBV18 to TRBJ2-3, with D possibly being TRBD2 (5 bases). Trimming took off 5 bases at V and 4 bases at J, with 7 bases between the two ends. Per the germline V gene, CDR1 is KGHSH and CDR2 is LQKENI. The CDR3 sequence is 12 residues long. CDR3 DNA: TGTGCCAGCTCATCACTAGCAGATACGCAGTATTTT. The encoded protein is CASSSLADTQYF. Complete variable domain (other parts from reference TRBV18 and TRBJ2-3): NAGVMQNPRHLVRRRGQEARLRCSPMKGHSHVYWYRQLPEEGLKFMVYLQKENIIDESGMPKERFSAEFPKEGPSILRIQQVVRGDSAAYFCASSSLADTQYFGPGTRLTVL.

This clone has a handful of counts. The V gene is TRBV2, the J gene TRBJ1-5; D is possibly TRBD1 (6 bases). Per the germline V gene, CDR1 is SNHLY and CDR2 is FYNNEI. Trimming stripped 8 bases from V and 7 bases from J, with 15 bases between. The CDR3 loop spans 13 amino acids. Here the CDR3 DNA reads TGTGCCAGCGGCAATAGGGGGGCGCAGCCCCAGCATTTT. This translates into CASGNRGAQPQHF.

This clone has just a few counts. CDR3 nucleotide sequence: TGTGCCAGCAGCTGGACAGTGAGCTCCTACAATGAGCAGTTCTTC. Protein sequence: CASSWTVSSYNEQFF. The V and J genes are TRBV5-6 and TRBJ2-1, with TRBD1 as a possible D gene (6 bases). In germline, CDR1 is SGHDT, CDR2 YYEEEE. Trimming removed 3 bases from V and 0 bases from J, with 10 bases in between. This CDR3 has 15 residues.

The genes are TRBV15 and TRBJ2-1; tentative D call: TRBD1 (6 bases). In germline, CDR1 is LNHNV, CDR2 YYDKDF (reference sequence). This CDR3 is 14 amino acids long. The V end lost 3 bases, the J end lost 9 bases, and 15 bases lay between the germline ends. CDR3: CATSSLRRGSEQFF. Written as DNA, the CDR3 is TGTGCCACCAGCAGTCTGCGTAGGGGGAGTGAGCAGTTCTTC.

The chain links TRBV6-5 to TRBJ1-2, with TRBD1 as a possible D gene (6 bases). The CDR3 has 16 amino acids. The V gene lost 4 bases and the J gene lost 5 bases, with 20 bases spanning the gap. Germline V gene lookup returns CDR1 MNHEY and CDR2 SVGAGI. CDR3: CASSSTFGQRLYGYTF. The CDR3 DNA is TGTGCCAGCAGTTCCACCTTCGGACAGCGACTATATGGCTACACCTTC.

This clone was seen many times. The gene calls are TRBV30 and TRBJ1-2; the match to TRBD1 covers 8 bases. V shed 5 bases and J 6 bases; nucleotides not matched to a gene: 2. CDR3 length equals 11 residues. Germline-derived CDR1 and CDR2 are GTSNPN and SVGIG (reference sequence). CDR3 nucleotide sequence: TGTGCCTGGGGACAGGGTCATGGCTACACCTTC. Its protein is CAWGQGHGYTF.

This chain links TRBV7-9 with TRBJ1-5; no clear D. Deletions cut 1 base from V and 0 bases from J, with 7 bases between. The CDR3 runs 15 residues. Germline lookup yields CDR1 SEHNR and CDR2 FQNEAQ (reference sequence). The CDR3 sequence: CASSLGADSNQPQHF. The CDR3 DNA reads TGTGCCAGCAGCTTAGGGGCCGATAGCAATCAGCCCCAGCATTTT.

The table lists this clone with a few counts. V is TRBV5-1 and J is TRBJ2-3; no reliable D call. The length of the CDR3 is 13 residues. V lost 1 base, J lost 2 bases, and 5 bases lay in between. The V gene's germline CDR1 is SGHRS and CDR2 YFSETQ. CDR3 residues: CASSLWDTDTQYF. CDR3 bases: TGCGCCAGCAGCTTGTGGGACACAGATACGCAGTATTTT.

V gene TRBV30 combines with J gene TRBJ1-2, with 7 bases that match TRBD1. This CDR3 region has 15 residues. The ends lost 4 bases at V and 4 bases at J; junction bases unmatched: 12. Germline V gene sequence: CDR1 GTSNPN, CDR2 SVGIG (reference sequence). The CDR3 coding sequence is TGTGCCTGGAAGAAAGGGACAGAAACGTTCTATGGCTACACCTTC. It is translated as CAWKKGTETFYGYTF.

J is TRBJ1-5 and V is TRBV7-2; TRBD1 aligns across 7 bases. Germline CDR1 is SGHTA and CDR2 is FQGNSA. The CDR3 spans 15 residues. J lost 6 bases, V lost 2 bases, and 7 bases had no gene match. The CDR3 nucleotides are TGTGCCAGCAGCTTACCAGGGGGGTATAGTCAGCCCCAGCATTTT. Translated: CASSLPGGYSQPQHF.

This sequence joins TRBV2 and TRBJ2-4; the D is unclear. This CDR3 has 11 residues. Trimming shortened V by 1 base and J by 9 bases, and 4 bases separated the two germline ends. The V gene's germline CDR1 is SNHLY and CDR2 FYNNEI. CDR3 sequence reads: CASSEGGIQYF. Written as DNA, the CDR3 is TGTGCCAGCAGTGAAGGGGGCATTCAGTACTTC.

This rearrangement joins TRBV18 to TRBJ1-4, with TRBD1 matching 8 bases. V dropped 5 bases and J dropped 6; count of bases not matched to a gene: 8. The CDR3 runs 15 residues. Germline CDR1 KGHSH, CDR2 LQKENI. The CDR3 spells CASSAPQGADEKLFF. CDR3 DNA sequence: TGTGCCAGCTCAGCGCCCCAGGGGGCGGATGAAAAACTGTTTTTT.

In its sample, this clone was seen a few times. This sequence joins TRBV18 and TRBJ2-7; TRBD1 matches 10 bases. The CDR3 is 15 residues long. V gave up 4 bases and J gave up 4 bases; unmatched junction bases: 7. Per germline, CDR1 KGHSH and CDR2 LQKENI. CDR3 loop: CASSLSGQGDYEQYF. CDR3 DNA: TGTGCCAGCTCACTATCCGGACAGGGGGATTACGAGCAGTACTTC.

The chain couples TRBV6-1 to TRBJ1-3; 7 nucleotides agree with TRBD1. J was trimmed by 3 bases and V by 2 bases; bases with no gene match: 10. This CDR3 is built from 17 residues. Germline V gene data show CDR1 as MNHNS and CDR2 as SASEGT. The CDR3 sequence: CASSEYPPGQSGNTIYF. The CDR3 DNA reads TGTGCCAGCAGTGAATACCCGCCGGGACAGAGTGGAAACACCATATATTTT.

V and J are TRBV6-5 and TRBJ2-2; D remains ambiguous. Per germline, CDR1 MNHEY and CDR2 SVGAGI. The CDR3 totals 15 residues. V was cut by 6 bases and J by 1 base, with 12 bases left in between. The CDR3 is CASREPHLNTGELFF. The CDR3 DNA reads as TGTGCCAGCAGAGAACCGCACTTGAACACCGGGGAGCTGTTTTTT.

In its sample, this clone was seen a few times. The chain combines TRBV2 with TRBJ2-3; D possibly corresponds to TRBD2 (6 bases). This CDR3 is 16 amino acids long. CDR1 and CDR2 (germline): SNHLY, FYNNEI. V was clipped by 3 bases and J by 1 base, with 14 bases between them. The CDR3, as DNA: TGTGCCAGCAGTGAGAGAGCGGGTGGGGGCACAGATACGCAGTATTTT. Its protein product is CASSERAGGGTDTQYF.

The CDR3: CASSPGRSTGELFF. The CDR3 DNA sequence: TGTGCCAGCTCACCGGGACGGTCCACCGGGGAGCTGTTTTTT. The V and J genes are TRBV18 and TRBJ2-2, with D perhaps matching TRBD1 or TRBD2 (5 bases each). The V and J ends lost 3 bases and 4 bases respectively, with 9 bases between them. This CDR3 comprises 14 residues. The germline CDR1 and CDR2 sequences are KGHSH and LQKENI.